The rows below give T cell receptor beta chains drawn from one sample of a study of blood T cell repertoires in COVID-19. The assay was immunoSEQ multiplex PCR, and TCRdb's table has in-frame clones only and misses some. The sample yields fewer than 90,000 clones, roughly 78% seen once. Sequences were obtained from peripheral blood. The receptors stem from a woman over 75 with acute or convalescent COVID-19. Each CDR3 is given with its conserved first and last residue. A D gene is named only where the DNA matches it firmly. The listing skips clone size in some rows; elsewhere it reads once, few, many or a size class.

clone_size d_call j_call v_call cdr3_length cdr3_aa cdr3_nt
- TRBD1 TRBJ1-1 TRBV5-1 15 CASSLGDRGLTEAFF TGCGCCAGCAGCTTGGGGGACAGGGGGCTGACTGAAGCTTTCTTT
- - TRBJ2-5 TRBV15 16 CATSRARRQGGETQYF TGTGCCACCAGCAGAGCTCGGCGGCAGGGAGGAGAGACCCAGTACTTC
- - TRBJ1-4 TRBV18 13 CASSANWSEKLFF TGTGCCAGCTCAGCGAATTGGAGTGAAAAACTGTTTTTT
once TRBD2 TRBJ2-7 TRBV12-3/TRBV12-4 12 CASSQGGASGNF TGTGCCAGCAGTCAAGGAGGGGCTAGCGGGAACTTC
- - TRBJ2-5 TRBV12-3/TRBV12-4 13 CASRRTAQETQYF TGTGCCAGCAGAAGGACAGCTCAAGAGACCCAGTACTTC
once - TRBJ2-5 TRBV6-2/TRBV6-3 17 CASSYEEADLSQETQYF TGTGCCAGCAGTTACGAGGAGGCGGATCTGTCGCAAGAGACCCAGTACTTC
once TRBD2 TRBJ2-5 TRBV19 15 CASRLVAGVAETQYF TGTGCCAGTAGGCTAGTAGCGGGAGTTGCAGAGACCCAGTACTTC
- - TRBJ1-4 TRBV30 13 CAWSRRASEKLFF TGTGCCTGGAGTAGGAGGGCGAGTGAAAAACTGTTTTTT
- - TRBJ1-2 TRBV5-1 15 CASRLDPAGNYGYTF TGCGCCAGCAGATTAGACCCCGCGGGAAACTATGGCTACACCTTC
- - TRBJ1-2 TRBV19 16 CASSEPGTPTHYGYTF TGTGCCAGTAGTGAGCCCGGGACTCCTACCCACTATGGCTACACCTTC
- TRBD2 TRBJ2-1 TRBV5-1 15 CASSLGRGDYNEQFF TGCGCCAGCAGCTTGGGGCGGGGGGACTACAATGAGCAGTTCTTC
- TRBD2 TRBJ2-3 TRBV7-8 18 CASSTPTSGPWSTDTQYF TGTGCCAGCAGCACACCAACTAGCGGGCCGTGGAGCACAGATACGCAGTATTTT
once TRBD1 TRBJ2-1 TRBV5-1 13 CASSLQGVYEQFF TGCGCCAGCAGCTTGCAGGGGGTTTATGAGCAGTTCTTC
once - TRBJ1-1 TRBV7-3 15 CASSLTAGGNTEAFF TGTGCCAGCAGCTTAACGGCCGGGGGGAACACTGAAGCTTTCTTT
once - TRBJ1-2 TRBV6-5 13 CASSYRGAAGYTF TGTGCCAGCAGTTACCGGGGGGCGGCCGGCTACACCTTC
- TRBD1 TRBJ2-7 TRBV5-4 13 CASSSDRVYEQYF TGTGCCAGCAGCTCCGACAGGGTCTACGAGCAGTACTTC
- - TRBJ1-4 TRBV5-1 15 CASSLALSAVGKLFF TGCGCCAGCAGCTTGGCCCTGTCGGCGGTCGGAAAACTGTTTTTT
- TRBD1 TRBJ2-3 TRBV29-1 16 CSARGMGTGWGDTQYF TGCAGCGCCCGGGGCATGGGGACAGGGTGGGGAGATACGCAGTATTTT
- - TRBJ1-1 TRBV3-1/TRBV3-2 14 CASRDRPRGTEAFF TGTGCCAGCAGGGACAGACCGAGGGGCACTGAAGCTTTCTTT
- TRBD2 TRBJ2-7 TRBV4-1 16 CASSQDRRGSSYEQYF TGCGCCAGCAGCCAAGATCGGCGGGGGAGCTCCTACGAGCAGTACTTC
- TRBD1 TRBJ2-7 TRBV10-3 20 CAISERSRTGVSRDSYEQYF TGTGCCATCAGTGAGAGGTCGCGGACAGGGGTTTCTCGGGACTCCTACGAGCAGTACTTC
- - TRBJ1-1 TRBV7-9 14 CASSDQGQNTEAFF TGTGCCAGCAGCGATCAGGGACAGAACACTGAAGCTTTCTTT
few - TRBJ1-2 TRBV10-3 13 CAISEAGNYGYTF TGTGCCATCAGTGAGGCAGGGAACTATGGCTACACCTTC
- - TRBJ1-3 TRBV29-1 14 CSVSQGGSGNTIYF TGCAGCGTTTCCCAGGGCGGCTCTGGAAACACCATATATTTT
- TRBD1 TRBJ1-6 TRBV3-1/TRBV3-2 13 CASSQTGVSPLHF TGTGCCAGCAGCCAAACAGGGGTTTCACCCCTCCACTTT
- - TRBJ2-2 TRBV18 14 CASSLSDITGELFF TGTGCCAGCTCACTTTCCGACATCACCGGGGAGCTGTTTTTT
- - TRBJ2-2 TRBV27 13 CASSLGGLGELFF TGTGCCAGCAGTTTAGGAGGTCTCGGGGAGCTGTTTTTT
once TRBD1 TRBJ1-5 TRBV18 16 CASSSLGQGDNQPQHF TGTGCCAGCTCATCCTTGGGACAGGGGGATAATCAGCCCCAGCATTTT
- TRBD1 TRBJ1-1 TRBV7-6 15 CASSLGRQGSTEAFF TGTGCCAGCAGCTTGGGGAGACAGGGGAGCACTGAAGCTTTCTTT
- - TRBJ1-5 TRBV7-2 15 CASSLRVGTNQPQHF TGTGCCAGCAGCTTGAGGGTCGGAACCAATCAGCCCCAGCATTTT
once - TRBJ2-3 TRBV7-7 14 CASSSSGSTDTQYF TGTGCCAGCAGCTCAAGCGGAAGCACAGATACGCAGTATTTT
- - TRBJ1-4 TRBV2 16 CASSESVAGINEKLFF TGTGCCAGCAGTGAGTCTGTGGCAGGAATCAATGAAAAACTGTTTTTT
- TRBD1 TRBJ2-5 TRBV5-1 16 CASSQSPGTVKETQYF TGCGCCAGCAGCCAGAGCCCCGGGACAGTTAAAGAGACCCAGTACTTC
- TRBD1 TRBJ1-2 TRBV5-5 17 CASSLIVLTGGESGYTF TGTGCCAGCAGCTTAATAGTCTTGACAGGGGGAGAGAGCGGCTACACCTTC
- - TRBJ1-2 TRBV29-1 12 CSVQQGSGGYTF TGCAGCGTTCAACAGGGTTCCGGAGGCTACACCTTC
once TRBD1 TRBJ1-1 TRBV7-3 14 CASSADRVGTEAFF TGTGCCAGCAGCGCCGACAGGGTTGGCACTGAAGCTTTCTTT
- TRBD1 TRBJ1-3 TRBV11-2 15 CASSPDRNSGNTIYF TGTGCCAGCAGCCCGGACAGGAACTCTGGAAACACCATATATTTT
- - TRBJ1-5 TRBV7-6 15 CASSFNEGGDQPQHF TGTGCCAGCAGCTTCAACGAGGGGGGGGATCAGCCCCAGCATTTT
- - TRBJ1-1 TRBV19 14 CASSISGHDTEAFF TGTGCCAGTAGTATCTCAGGTCACGACACTGAAGCTTTCTTT
- TRBD1 TRBJ2-3 TRBV5-1 16 CASSLNRGFGTDTQYF TGCGCCAGCAGCTTGAACAGGGGCTTTGGTACAGATACGCAGTATTTT
- TRBD2 TRBJ2-7 TRBV5-5 15 CASSTRTSGKYEQYF TGTGCCAGCAGCACGCGGACTAGCGGAAAGTACGAGCAGTACTTC
few TRBD1 TRBJ2-5 TRBV18 15 CASSRDRAQQETQYF TGTGCCAGCTCACGGGACAGGGCCCAGCAAGAGACCCAGTACTTC
- TRBD1 TRBJ1-3 TRBV15 14 CATSQQGVGNTIYF TGTGCCACCAGCCAACAGGGGGTAGGAAACACCATATATTTT